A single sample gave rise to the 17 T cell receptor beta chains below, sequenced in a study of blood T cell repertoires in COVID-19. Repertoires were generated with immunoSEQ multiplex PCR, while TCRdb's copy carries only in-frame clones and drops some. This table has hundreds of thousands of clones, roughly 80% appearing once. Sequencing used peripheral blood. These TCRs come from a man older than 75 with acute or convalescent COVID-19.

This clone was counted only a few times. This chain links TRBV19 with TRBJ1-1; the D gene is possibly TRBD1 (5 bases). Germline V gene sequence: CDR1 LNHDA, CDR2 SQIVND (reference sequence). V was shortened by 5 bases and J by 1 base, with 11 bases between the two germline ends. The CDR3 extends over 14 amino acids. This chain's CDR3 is CASSPFRENTEAFF. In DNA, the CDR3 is TGTGCCAGTAGTCCCTTCAGGGAGAACACTGAAGCTTTCTTT. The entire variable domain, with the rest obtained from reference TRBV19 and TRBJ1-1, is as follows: DGGITQSPKYLFRKEGQNVTLSCEQNLNHDAMYWYRQDPGQGLRLIYYSQIVNDFQKGDIAEGYSVSREKKESFPLTVTSAQKNPTAFYLCASSPFRENTEAFFGQGTRLTVV.

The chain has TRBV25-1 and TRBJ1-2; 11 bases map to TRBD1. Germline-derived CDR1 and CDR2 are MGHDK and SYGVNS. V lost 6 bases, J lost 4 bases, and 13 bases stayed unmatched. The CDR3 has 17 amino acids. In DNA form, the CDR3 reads TGTGCCAGCAGAGAAGGGACAGGGGGGCCCCCTGGCTATGGCTACACCTTC. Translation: CASREGTGGPPGYGYTF.

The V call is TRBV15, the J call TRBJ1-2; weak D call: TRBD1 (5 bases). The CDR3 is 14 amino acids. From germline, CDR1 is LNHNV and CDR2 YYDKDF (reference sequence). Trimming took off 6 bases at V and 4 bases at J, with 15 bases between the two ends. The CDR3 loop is CATSTGLHPYGYTF. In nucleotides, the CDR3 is TGTGCCACCAGTACGGGACTCCACCCCTATGGCTACACCTTC.

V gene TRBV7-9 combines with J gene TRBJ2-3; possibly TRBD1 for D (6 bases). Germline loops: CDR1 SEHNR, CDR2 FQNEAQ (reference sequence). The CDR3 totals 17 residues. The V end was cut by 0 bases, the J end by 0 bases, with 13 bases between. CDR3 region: CASSLAITGLSTDTQYF. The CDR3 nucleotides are TGTGCCAGCAGCTTAGCAATTACAGGGTTGAGCACAGATACGCAGTATTTT.

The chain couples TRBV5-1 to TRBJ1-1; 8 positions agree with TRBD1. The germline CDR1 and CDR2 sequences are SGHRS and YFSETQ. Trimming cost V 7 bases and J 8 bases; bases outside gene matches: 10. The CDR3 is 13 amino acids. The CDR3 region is CASLTGGKVEAFF. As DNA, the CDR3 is TGCGCCAGCCTAACAGGGGGGAAGGTGGAAGCTTTCTTT.

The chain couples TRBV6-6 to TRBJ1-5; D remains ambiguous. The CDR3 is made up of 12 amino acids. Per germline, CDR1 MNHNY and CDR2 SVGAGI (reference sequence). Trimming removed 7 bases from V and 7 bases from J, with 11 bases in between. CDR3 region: CASTGGEQPQHF. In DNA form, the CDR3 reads TGTGCCAGCACCGGCGGGGAGCAGCCCCAGCATTTT.

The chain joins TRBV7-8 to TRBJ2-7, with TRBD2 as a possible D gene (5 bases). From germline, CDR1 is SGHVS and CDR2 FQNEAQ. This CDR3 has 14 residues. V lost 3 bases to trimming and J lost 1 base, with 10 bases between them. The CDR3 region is CASSLYWTSYEQYF. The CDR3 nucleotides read TGTGCCAGCAGCTTGTACTGGACTTCCTACGAGCAGTACTTC.

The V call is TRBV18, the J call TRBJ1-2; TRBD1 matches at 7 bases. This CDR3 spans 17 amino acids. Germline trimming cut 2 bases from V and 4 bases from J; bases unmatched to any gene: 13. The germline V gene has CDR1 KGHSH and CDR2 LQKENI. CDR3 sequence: CASSPTTGDSARYGYTF. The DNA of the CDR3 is TGTGCCAGCTCACCAACTACAGGGGACAGTGCCCGCTATGGCTACACCTTC.

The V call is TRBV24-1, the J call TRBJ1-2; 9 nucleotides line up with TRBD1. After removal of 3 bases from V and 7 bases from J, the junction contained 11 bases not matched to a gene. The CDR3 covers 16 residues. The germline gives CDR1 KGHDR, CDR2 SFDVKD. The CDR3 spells CATSDRHRDRVGGYTF. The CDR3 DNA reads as TGTGCCACCAGTGATCGACACCGGGACAGGGTGGGTGGCTACACCTTC.

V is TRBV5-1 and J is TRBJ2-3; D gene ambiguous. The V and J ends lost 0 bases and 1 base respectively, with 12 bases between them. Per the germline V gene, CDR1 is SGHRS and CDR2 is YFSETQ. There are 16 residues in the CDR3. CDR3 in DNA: TGCGCCAGCAGCTTGGCCGGGTCTGTACGCACAGATACGCAGTATTTT. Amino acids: CASSLAGSVRTDTQYF.

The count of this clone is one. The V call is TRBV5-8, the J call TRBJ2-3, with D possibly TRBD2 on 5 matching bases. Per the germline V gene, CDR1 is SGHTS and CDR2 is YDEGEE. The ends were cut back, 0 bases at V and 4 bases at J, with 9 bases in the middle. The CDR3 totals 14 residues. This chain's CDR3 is CASSLALAADTQYF. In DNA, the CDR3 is TGTGCCAGCAGCTTGGCTCTAGCCGCAGATACGCAGTATTTT. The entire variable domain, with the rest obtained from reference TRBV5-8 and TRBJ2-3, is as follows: EAGVTQSPTHLIKTRGQQATLRCSPISGHTSVYWYQQALGLGLQFLLWYDEGEERNRGNFPPRFSGRQFPNYSSELNVNALELEDSALYLCASSLALAADTQYFGPGTRLTVL.

The CDR3: CASSPPSRDKGYTF. CDR3 DNA sequence: TGTGCCAGCTCACCACCGTCTCGGGACAAAGGCTACACCTTC. The chain couples TRBV18 to TRBJ1-2, with D possibly matching TRBD1 (6 bases). CDR1 is KGHSH and CDR2 is LQKENI in the germline V gene. The CDR3 extends over 14 amino acids. V shed 0 bases and J shed 8 bases, with 13 bases lying between them.

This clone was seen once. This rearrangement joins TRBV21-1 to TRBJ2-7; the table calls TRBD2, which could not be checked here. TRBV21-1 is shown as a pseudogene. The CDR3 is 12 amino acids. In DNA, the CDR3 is TGTGCCAGCAGCCGGGCATGGGCAGCGGATTACTTC. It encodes CASSRAWAADYF.

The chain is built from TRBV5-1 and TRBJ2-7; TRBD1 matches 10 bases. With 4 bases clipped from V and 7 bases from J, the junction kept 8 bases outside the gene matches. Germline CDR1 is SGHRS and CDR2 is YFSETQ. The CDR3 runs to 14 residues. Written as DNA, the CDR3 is TGCGCCAGCAGCACTCCGGGACAGGGGAAGGAGCAGTACTTC. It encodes CASSTPGQGKEQYF.

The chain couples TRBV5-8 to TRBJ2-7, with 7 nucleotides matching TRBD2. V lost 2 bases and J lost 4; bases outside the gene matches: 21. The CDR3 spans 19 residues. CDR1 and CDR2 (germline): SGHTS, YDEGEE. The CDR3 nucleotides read TGTGCCAGCAGCTTCATCAACCGATTTCCGGGAGGCCGGAGGTACGAGCAGTACTTC. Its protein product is CASSFINRFPGGRRYEQYF.

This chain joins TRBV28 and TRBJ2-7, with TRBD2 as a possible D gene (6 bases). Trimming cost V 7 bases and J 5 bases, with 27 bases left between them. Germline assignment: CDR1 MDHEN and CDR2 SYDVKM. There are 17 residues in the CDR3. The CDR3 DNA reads TGTGCCAGCACTGTTGGGGGGTTAAGGGGAGTTGTCAACGAGCAGTACTTC. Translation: CASTVGGLRGVVNEQYF. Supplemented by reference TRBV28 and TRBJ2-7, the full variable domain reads DVKVTQSSRYLVKRTGEKVFLECVQDMDHENMFWYRQDPGLGLRLIYFSYDVKMKEKGDIPEGYSVSREKKERFSLILESASTNQTSMYLCASTVGGLRGVVNEQYFGPGTRLTVT.

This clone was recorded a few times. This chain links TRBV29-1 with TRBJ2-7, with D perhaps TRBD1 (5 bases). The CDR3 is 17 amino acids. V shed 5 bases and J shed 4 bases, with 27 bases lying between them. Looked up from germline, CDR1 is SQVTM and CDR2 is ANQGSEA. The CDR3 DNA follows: TGCAGCGTTTCCCAGGGAAACGAACGCCCACCGAGATACGAGCAGTACTTC. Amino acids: CSVSQGNERPPRYEQYF.